This T cell receptor beta chain was obtained from a study of blood T cell repertoires in COVID-19. On the study more broadly: Acute and convalescent COVID-19 specimens originated in the United States, Italy and Spain. In each case, the material was cDNA or gDNA derived from T cells, B-cell-depleted T cells, or PBMCs.

The V segment lost 7 bases and the J segment 1 base; nucleotides outside the gene matches: 7. CDR3 length equals 14 residues. Germline-derived CDR1 and CDR2 are SQVTM and ANQGSEA. Sequenced by immunoSEQ multiplex PCR; TCRdb stores in-frame clones only, minus some. Of over 60,000 clones listed, about 75% are singletons. This sequence was found in a human donor in a cohort sampled during active COVID-19. The sample consisted of peripheral blood. This chain connects TRBV29-1 to TRBJ2-7, with 10 bases identical to TRBD1. CDR3 DNA: TGCAGCGCCCTGGACAGGGGGGAGTCCTACGAGCAGTACTTC. The encoded protein is CSALDRGESYEQYF.